Following are 15 T cell receptor beta chains from one sample sequenced in a study of T cell changes during pregnancy in multiple sclerosis (dated by TCRdb to about 2019). Libraries were made using the immunoSEQ multiplex PCR assay. In TCRdb, the immuneACCESS table is reduced to in-frame sequences with V and J assigned. These tables do not hold every clone; where another copy was compared, an unresolved V gene accounts for under half, and the others remain unexplained. Here the sample has some 31,000 clones; 90% occur a single time. Of the sample, less than 0.45% falls within the top ten clones. The starting material was CD4+ T cells from peripheral blood mononuclear cells, obtained in the second trimester of pregnancy. The receptors originated from a female donor in good health, enrolled as a control in a pregnancy study.

This clone has only one observation. The chain recombines TRBV30 with TRBJ2-3; the D gene is possibly TRBD2 (6 bases). Per germline, CDR1 GTSNPN and CDR2 SVGIG (reference sequence). The CDR3 contains 15 residues. V was trimmed by 4 bases and J by 1 base, leaving 15 bases between them. CDR3 loop: CAWTGGDPGTDTQYF. In DNA, the CDR3 is TGTGCCTGGACGGGCGGGGACCCTGGCACAGATACGCAGTATTTT.

The chain links TRBV11-2 to TRBJ2-5; TRBD2 agrees at 7 bases. The CDR3 covers 14 residues. The V and J ends lost 5 bases and 5 bases, in that order; junction bases with no gene match: 8. CDR1 is SGHAT, CDR2 FQNNGV, per germline. The CDR3 DNA reads as TGTGCCAGCAGCCCCCCGACTAGCAGGGAGACCCAGTACTTC. Its protein is CASSPPTSRETQYF.

The chain is built from TRBV30 and TRBJ2-5, with D maybe TRBD2 (5 bases). This CDR3 is built from 14 residues. CDR1 is GTSNPN and CDR2 is SVGIG in the germline V gene (reference sequence). V lost 5 bases and J lost 1, with 14 bases in between. CDR3: CAWDQGLVQETQYF. Here the CDR3 DNA reads TGTGCCTGGGATCAAGGACTGGTCCAAGAGACCCAGTACTTC.

The chain links TRBV27 to TRBJ2-7, with D maybe TRBD2 (6 bases). CDR1 MNHEY and CDR2 SMNVEV come from the germline V gene (reference sequence). The CDR3 loop spans 13 amino acids. Trimming removed 8 bases at V and 2 bases at J, with 13 bases between. CDR3 residues: CASPRGRPYEQYF. In DNA, the CDR3 is TGTGCCAGCCCCCGGGGGAGGCCCTACGAGCAGTACTTC.

V is TRBV9 and J is TRBJ1-2; the match to TRBD1 covers 7 bases. CDR3 size: 13 residues. The V and J ends lost 4 bases and 10 bases, in that order; junction bases with no gene match: 10. Germline lookup yields CDR1 SGDLS and CDR2 YYNGEE. The CDR3 nucleotides read TGTGCCAGCAGCTCCGTAAGGGACAGAACCTACACCTTC. Its protein is CASSSVRDRTYTF.

As concerns this clone: Its ends do not fully match the called genes, so a read error is possible. The chain carries TRBV20-1 and TRBJ2-7; 10 nucleotides agree with TRBD2. Germline V CDR1 and CDR2: DFQATT, SNEGSKA (reference sequence). This CDR3 has 11 residues. CDR3 residues: CSAREDGTSVF. CDR3 nucleotide sequence: TGCAGTGCTAGAGAGGACGGGACTAGCGTTTTT.

This chain connects TRBV11-2 to TRBJ2-1; D might be TRBD2 (6 bases). The CDR3 covers 17 residues. Trimming cost V 0 bases and J 7 bases, with 19 bases left between them. CDR1 is SGHAT, CDR2 FQNNGV, per germline. CDR3 coding DNA: TGTGCCAGCAGCTTAGAGGGGACCGGGAGCCGACCTAATGAGCAGTTCTTC. Translation gives CASSLEGTGSRPNEQFF.

V and J are TRBV6-5 and TRBJ2-2, with 8 bases matching TRBD2. V lost 7 bases and J lost 4; bases outside the gene matches: 8. Germline V CDR1 and CDR2: MNHEY, SVGAGI. CDR3 length equals 15 residues. The CDR3 DNA follows: TGTGCCAGCACCCGGACTAGCCGTGGCACCGGGGAGCTGTTTTTT. This encodes CASTRTSRGTGELFF.

The chain carries TRBV10-3 and TRBJ1-2; D gene unclear. The CDR3 extends over 14 amino acids. The V end was cut by 2 bases, the J end by 7 bases, with 14 bases between. CDR1 ENHRY and CDR2 SYGVKD come from the germline V gene. This CDR3 is CAISETSGVGGYTF. The DNA for the CDR3 is TGTGCCATCAGTGAGACGAGCGGTGTAGGTGGCTACACCTTC.

The genes are TRBV6-5 and TRBJ1-4; D is perhaps TRBD1 (5 bases). CDR1 is MNHEY, CDR2 SVGAGI, per germline. V was shortened by 5 bases and J by 7 bases, with 14 bases between the two germline ends. The CDR3 spans 14 residues. The CDR3 loop reads CASSTIRRGEKLFF. The CDR3 nucleotides are TGTGCCAGCAGTACAATCAGAAGGGGTGAAAAACTGTTTTTT.

This clone was found once. Written as DNA, the CDR3 is TGTGCCAGCAGCGGCGGGGGGAACTACGAGCAGTACTTC. Its protein product is CASSGGGNYEQYF. V usage is TRBV7-9 and J usage is TRBJ2-7; 8 bases fit TRBD2. The germline V gene encodes CDR1 SEHNR and CDR2 FQNEAQ (reference sequence). The CDR3 runs 13 residues. The V gene end was trimmed by 5 bases and the J gene end by 3 bases; junction bases not matched to a gene: 3.

J is TRBJ2-7 and V is TRBV6-6; D unclear. CDR3 length: 14 amino acids. The germline gives CDR1 MNHNY, CDR2 SVGAGI (reference sequence). Between the trimmed V and J ends, which lost 0 bases and 7 bases, there was a span of 13 bases. The CDR3 loop is CASSYSTASREQYF. The CDR3, as DNA: TGTGCCAGCAGTTACTCCACAGCCAGCCGGGAGCAGTACTTC.

This chain connects TRBV6-1 to TRBJ1-2; D unresolved. Trimming took 2 bases from V and 2 from J, leaving 9 bases between them. The germline CDR1 and CDR2 sequences are MNHNS and SASEGT. This CDR3 is 14 amino acids long. CDR3 in amino acids: CASSESAQNYGYTF. CDR3 nucleotide sequence: TGTGCCAGCAGTGAAAGTGCACAGAACTATGGCTACACCTTC.

V is TRBV19 and J is TRBJ2-1; D is perhaps TRBD2 (6 bases). Per germline, CDR1 LNHDA and CDR2 SQIVND (reference sequence). The CDR3 consists of 15 residues. Trimming took 7 bases from V and 1 from J, leaving 14 bases between them. The CDR3 loop reads CASMEDRGSYNEQFF. In DNA form, the CDR3 reads TGTGCCAGTATGGAGGACCGGGGGTCCTACAATGAGCAGTTCTTC.

In its sample, this clone was seen once. The V gene is TRBV6-1, the J gene TRBJ2-3; 10 bases fit TRBD2. The J segment lost 4 bases and the V segment lost 5 bases, leaving 6 bases of the junction unmatched. The CDR3 spans 15 residues. Germline-derived CDR1 and CDR2 are MNHNS and SASEGT. The CDR3, as DNA: TGTGCCAGCAGTCGAGTAGCGGGAGGCGCAGATACGCAGTATTTT. Translating it yields CASSRVAGGADTQYF.